This TCR beta chain emerged from a study of cytomegalovirus exposure and HLA in healthy donors. With respect to this clone: Its cognate antigen is unknown.

Study-wide points: Some V segments (TRBV6-2 and TRBV6-3 among them) were excluded as indistinguishable. High specificity and sensitivity for cytomegalovirus status were reported for the classifier.

The PCR contained 60 Vbeta and 13 Jbeta primers. This table comes from immunoSEQ multiplex PCR, and its TCRdb copy is limited to in-frame clones, with some not included. This sample yields about 270,000 clones, of which about 66% are seen a single time; around 2.3% belongs to the top ten. Trimming cost V 7 bases and J 7 bases; bases outside gene matches: 7. Germline CDR1 and CDR2: MRHNA and SNTAGT. CDR3 length: 14 amino acids. This clonotype was sampled from a female donor in good health and CMV-seronegative. The chain has TRBV6-4 and TRBJ2-2, with 9 nucleotides matching TRBD1. Material: PBMCs. CDR3 region: CASTPGQGFGELFF. The CDR3 DNA is TGTGCCAGCACCCCGGGACAGGGCTTCGGGGAGCTGTTTTTT.